This TCR beta chain was sequenced during a study of blood T cell repertoires in COVID-19. Study overall: Sources were T cells, B-cell-depleted T cells, or PBMCs; the material itself was cDNA or gDNA.

This clone was counted once. The CDR3 length is 14 residues. Between the trimmed V and J ends, which lost 3 bases and 1 base, there was a span of 7 bases. CDR1 is KGHDR, CDR2 SFDVKD, per germline. Sequencing was performed with immunoSEQ multiplex PCR; in TCRdb, only in-frame clones are kept and a portion is missing. Of about 66,000 clones in the sample, about 86% were seen once. This chain joins TRBV24-1 and TRBJ2-3, with D perhaps matching TRBD1 (6 bases). The specimen was peripheral blood. This clonotype originated in a man aged 45-65 years with active COVID-19. In DNA, the CDR3 is TGTGCCACCAGTGATCGACAGGGCACAGATACGCAGTATTTT. Translated, it gives CATSDRQGTDTQYF.